Below, 27 T cell receptor beta chains from the same sample are listed, as sequenced in a study of response to subunit inactivated influenza vaccine. TCRdb reprocessed the RT-PCR reads with MiXCR, giving one entry per CDR3 protein. The table lists around 500,000 distinct CDR3 sequences, about a tenth of them singletons, with 9.5% to 15% in the top ten. Sequencing was performed on PBMCs from blood, taken roughly 6 weeks after vaccination. All receptors derive from a man between 50 and 59 years old who received an inactivated influenza vaccine.

This clonotype was seen a few times. V is TRBV5-6 and J is TRBJ1-2, with 7 bases that match TRBD1. Trimming cost V 5 bases and J 1 base; bases outside gene matches: 8. In germline, CDR1 is SGHDT, CDR2 YYEEEE. This CDR3 region has 15 residues. CDR3 DNA: TGTGCCAGCAGTTCCGACAGGGCCAATAACTATGGCTACACCTTC. This encodes CASSSDRANNYGYTF.

The rearrangement joins TRBV2 to TRBJ2-5, with TRBD2 identical over 7 bases. Germline values: CDR1 SNHLY, CDR2 FYNNEI. V lost 7 bases, J lost 10 bases, and 18 bases stayed unmatched. The CDR3 is 15 amino acids. The CDR3, as DNA: TGTGCCAGCACCCAAAGGGGACTATCCTACAGCGACCAGTACTTC. Translated, it gives CASTQRGLSYSDQYF. The whole variable domain, remainder taken from reference TRBV2 and TRBJ2-5, is EPEVTQTPSHQVTQMGQEVILRCVPISNHLYFYWYRQILGQKVEFLVSFYNNEISEKSEIFDDQFSVERPDGSNFTLKIRSTKLEDSAMYFCASTQRGLSYSDQYFGPGTRLLVL.

The chain links TRBV12-3 or TRBV12-4 to TRBJ2-7, with 7 bases aligning to TRBD2. The trim removed 8 bases at V and 0 bases at J, leaving 4 bases unmatched. The CDR3 sequence is 13 residues long. DNA for the CDR3: TGTGCCAGCGCCGGGACTACCTCCTACGAGCAGTACTTC. Its protein product is CASAGTTSYEQYF.

This chain connects TRBV9 to TRBJ2-5, with a tentative D call TRBD1 (6 bases). The germline CDR1 and CDR2 sequences are SGDLS and YYNGEE. This CDR3 contains 14 residues. V shed 1 base and J shed 5 bases, with 12 bases lying between them. For the CDR3, the DNA is TGTGCCAGCAGCGTATCGGGGCAGGGGGAGACCCAGTACTTC. It yields the protein CASSVSGQGETQYF.

This clonotype occurred many times. This chain uses TRBV20-1 with TRBJ1-2; D is uncertain. Deletions cut 3 bases from V and 4 bases from J, with 9 bases between. CDR3 length: 12 amino acids. The germline V gene encodes CDR1 DFQATT and CDR2 SNEGSKA (reference sequence). As DNA, the CDR3 is TGCAGTGCTAGTGGCATACTCTATGGCTACACCTTC. This encodes CSASGILYGYTF.

This chain joins TRBV7-2 and TRBJ2-5; 16 positions match TRBD2. With 4 bases clipped from V and 2 bases from J, the junction kept 1 base outside the gene matches. The CDR3 covers 16 residues. Germline lookup yields CDR1 SGHTA and CDR2 FQGNSA. The CDR3 here is CASSSGLAGGQETQYF. CDR3 DNA sequence: TGTGCCAGCAGCTCGGGACTAGCGGGGGGGCAAGAGACCCAGTACTTC.

This clonotype was recorded at least ten times. CDR3 amino acids: CASSLASGRGNEQFF. CDR3 coding DNA: TGTGCCAGCAGCTTAGCGAGCGGGAGAGGCAATGAGCAGTTCTTC. The gene calls are TRBV7-2 and TRBJ2-1; 8 bases are a match to TRBD2. Trimming cost V 0 bases and J 6 bases; bases outside gene matches: 4. Germline loops: CDR1 SGHTA, CDR2 FQGNSA. The CDR3 consists of 15 residues. The full variable domain, with the rest looked up from reference TRBV7-2 and TRBJ2-1, is GAGVSQSPSNKVTEKGKDVELRCDPISGHTALYWYRQSLGQGLEFLIYFQGNSAPDKSGLPSDRFSAERTGGSVSTLTIQRTQQEDSAVYLCASSLASGRGNEQFFGPGTRLTVL.

CDR3 nucleotide sequence: TGTGCCACCAGTGATTTGCAATACGGAGCAGAGACCCAGTACTTC. The encoded protein is CATSDLQYGAETQYF. This chain joins TRBV24-1 and TRBJ2-5; D is unclear. Germline CDR1 reads KGHDR; CDR2 reads SFDVKD. The CDR3 has 15 amino acids. Trimming pared 0 bases from V and 4 bases from J, leaving 11 bases between.

There are many counts of this clonotype. This rearrangement joins TRBV20-1 to TRBJ2-7, with TRBD2 identical over 13 bases. V shed 6 bases, J shed 4 bases, and the junction held 6 bases outside the gene matches. This CDR3 has 14 amino acids. The V gene's germline CDR1 is DFQATT and CDR2 SNEGSKA (reference sequence). CDR3 residues: CSAQRTSGGYEQYF. CDR3 bases: TGCAGTGCCCAAAGGACTAGCGGGGGTTACGAGCAGTACTTC.

There are a few counts of this clonotype. A read error may produce the germline difference seen at one junction end. V usage is TRBV20-1 and J usage is TRBJ2-5; D remains ambiguous. Per germline, CDR1 DFQATT and CDR2 SNEGSKA (reference sequence). This CDR3 has 9 residues. CDR3 DNA: TGCAGTGCCGAGACCCCGGCCCACTTC. It translates to CSAETPAHF.

This clonotype showed up many times. The gene calls are TRBV15 and TRBJ2-7, with TRBD2 matching over 11 bases. The ends lost 0 bases at V and 7 bases at J; junction bases unmatched: 8. The CDR3 has 16 residues. Germline CDR1 reads LNHNV; CDR2 reads YYDKDF (reference sequence). CDR3: CATSRDLTSGRREQYF. The CDR3 nucleotides read TGTGCCACCAGCAGAGATCTAACTAGCGGGAGAAGGGAGCAGTACTTC.

This clonotype was observed a handful of times. The rearrangement links TRBV20-1 to TRBJ1-6; 9 nucleotides line up with TRBD1. Germline V gene sequence: CDR1 DFQATT, CDR2 SNEGSKA (reference sequence). V trimming: 6 bases; J trimming: 5 bases; junction bases outside the gene matches: 5. The CDR3 totals 14 residues. The CDR3 nucleotides are TGCAGTGCAGGGGGACAGGGCAATAATTCACCCCTCCACTTT. Protein sequence: CSAGGQGNNSPLHF.

The chain employs TRBV10-3 and TRBJ2-1; D may be TRBD1 (6 bases). There are 15 residues in the CDR3. Germline V lookup: CDR1 ENHRY, CDR2 SYGVKD. V dropped 3 bases and J dropped 1 base, with 10 bases sitting between them. CDR3 loop: CAISDRQDSYNEQFF. Here the CDR3 DNA reads TGTGCCATCAGTGATCGACAGGATTCCTACAATGAGCAGTTCTTC.

This clonotype appeared a few times. This chain uses TRBV5-1 with TRBJ2-7; D is unresolved. V was pared by 1 base and J by 5 bases, with 7 bases between. Germline CDR1 SGHRS, CDR2 YFSETQ. CDR3 size: 12 residues. The CDR3: CASSLFGHEQYF. The CDR3 nucleotides are TGCGCCAGCAGCTTGTTTGGTCACGAGCAGTACTTC.

This clonotype was counted at least ten times. The chain has TRBV15 and TRBJ2-7; D possibly corresponds to TRBD1 (6 bases). V was pared by 3 bases and J by 4 bases, with 19 bases between. The CDR3 consists of 16 residues. Germline V gene sequence: CDR1 LNHNV, CDR2 YYDKDF (reference sequence). This CDR3 is CATSSYTTVGAYEQYF. The CDR3 DNA reads TGTGCCACCAGCAGCTATACAACAGTGGGGGCATACGAGCAGTACTTC.

Concerning this clonotype: At one of its ends the junction is not consistent with the germline gene, which may arise from a read error. The CDR3 loop is CCSAKDLGGSNQPQHF. DNA for the CDR3: TGCTGCAGTGCCAAGGATCTTGGGGGGAGCAATCAGCCCCAGCATTTT. The J gene is TRBJ1-5, the V gene TRBV3-1; perhaps TRBD1 as D (5 bases). Germline V gene lookup returns CDR1 LGHDT and CDR2 YNNKEL (reference sequence). The CDR3 contains 16 residues.

This chain connects TRBV19 to TRBJ2-4; TRBD1 aligns across 7 bases. CDR1 is LNHDA, CDR2 SQIVND, per germline (reference sequence). The CDR3 totals 16 residues. V gave up 6 bases and J gave up 0 bases; unmatched junction bases: 8. This CDR3 reads CASSKQGKGAKNIQYF. The CDR3 DNA sequence: TGTGCCAGTAGCAAACAGGGGAAGGGAGCCAAAAACATTCAGTACTTC.

The rearrangement uses TRBV4-1 and TRBJ2-2; no clear D. The length of the CDR3 is 13 residues. V was clipped by 0 bases and J by 6 bases, with 5 bases between them. Germline V gives CDR1 MGHRA, CDR2 YSYEKL. The CDR3 region has the DNA TGCGCCAGCAGCCAAGACCCAGCCGGGGAGCTGTTTTTT. Translated: CASSQDPAGELFF.

This clonotype was counted a few times. Written as DNA, the CDR3 is TGTGCCAGCAGCCAAGATTGGACTGAAGAGACCCAGTACTTC. This encodes CASSQDWTEETQYF. The V and J genes are TRBV3-1 and TRBJ2-5, with D maybe TRBD2 (5 bases). Per germline, CDR1 LGHDT and CDR2 YNNKEL (reference sequence). V was clipped by 0 bases and J by 3 bases, with 8 bases between them. This CDR3 has 14 residues.

This clonotype was seen ten or more times. This chain links TRBV10-3 with TRBJ2-7; the match to TRBD2 covers 8 bases. The CDR3 is made up of 17 amino acids. The V and J ends lost 2 bases and 0 bases, in that order; junction bases with no gene match: 9. Germline V gene sequence: CDR1 ENHRY, CDR2 SYGVKD. The CDR3 sequence is CAISEPGLGTTSYEQYF. DNA for the CDR3: TGTGCCATCAGTGAGCCGGGACTAGGCACAACCTCCTACGAGCAGTACTTC.

This clonotype was seen ten or more times. This chain connects TRBV5-5 to TRBJ2-7, with D perhaps TRBD1 (6 bases). The germline V and J ends were trimmed by 1 base and 2 bases, with 7 bases remaining between them. This CDR3 has 13 residues. Germline CDR1 and CDR2: SGHKS and YYEKEE (reference sequence). The CDR3 nucleotides are TGTGCCAGCAGCTTGTGGACAGCCTACGAGCAGTACTTC. Its protein product is CASSLWTAYEQYF.

CDR3 nucleotide sequence: TGCGCCAGCAGAAGGGACATCGATAGCAATCAGCCCCAGCATTTT. It translates to CASRRDIDSNQPQHF. The rearrangement joins TRBV5-1 to TRBJ1-5, with D perhaps matching TRBD1 (6 bases). In germline, CDR1 is SGHRS, CDR2 YFSETQ. V shed 5 bases and J shed 0 bases, with 12 bases lying between them. The CDR3 is made up of 15 amino acids.

There are a few counts of this clonotype. The V call is TRBV20-1, the J call TRBJ2-7; TRBD2 agrees at 9 bases. Per the germline V gene, CDR1 is DFQATT and CDR2 is SNEGSKA (reference sequence). The CDR3 length is 16 residues. CDR3 DNA: TGCAGAGGAAGCGCTAGCGGGGACGTTAGCTCCTACGAGCAGTACTTC. Translated: CRGSASGDVSSYEQYF.

This clonotype was counted between two and nine times. V is TRBV24-1 and J is TRBJ2-1, with TRBD1 matching 10 bases. Germline V CDR1 and CDR2: KGHDR, SFDVKD. The CDR3 contains 15 residues. V shed 4 bases, J shed 5 bases, and the junction held 4 bases outside the gene matches. The CDR3 DNA follows: TGTGCCACCAGTGAAAGGACAGGGGGTAACAATGAGCAGTTCTTC. Its protein product is CATSERTGGNNEQFF.

The gene calls are TRBV6-2 or TRBV6-3 and TRBJ1-3; no reliable D call. The germline V gene has CDR1 MNHEY and CDR2 SVGEGT. V was pared by 1 base and J by 0 bases, with 4 bases between. The CDR3 runs to 14 residues. DNA of the CDR3: TGTGCCAGCAGTTACTTCGGCTCTGGAAACACCATATATTTT. Its protein is CASSYFGSGNTIYF.

This clonotype has at least ten counts. CDR3 in amino acids: CASRRSGTSGGHQETQYF. In nucleotides, the CDR3 is TGCGCCAGCAGAAGATCCGGGACTAGCGGGGGTCACCAAGAGACCCAGTACTTC. J is TRBJ2-5 and V is TRBV4-1, with 14 positions matching TRBD2. The CDR3 is made up of 18 amino acids. Germline lookup yields CDR1 MGHRA and CDR2 YSYEKL. The V gene end was trimmed by 6 bases and the J gene end by 0 bases; junction bases not matched to a gene: 9.

This clonotype showed up just a few times. The gene calls are TRBV6-1 and TRBJ2-3; 8 bases match TRBD2. With 6 bases clipped from V and 6 bases from J, the junction kept 5 bases outside the gene matches. The CDR3 is 13 amino acids. Germline V lookup: CDR1 MNHNS, CDR2 SASEGT. The CDR3 region is CASRRGGRDTQYF. The CDR3, as DNA: TGTGCCAGCAGACGGGGGGGGCGGGATACGCAGTATTTT.